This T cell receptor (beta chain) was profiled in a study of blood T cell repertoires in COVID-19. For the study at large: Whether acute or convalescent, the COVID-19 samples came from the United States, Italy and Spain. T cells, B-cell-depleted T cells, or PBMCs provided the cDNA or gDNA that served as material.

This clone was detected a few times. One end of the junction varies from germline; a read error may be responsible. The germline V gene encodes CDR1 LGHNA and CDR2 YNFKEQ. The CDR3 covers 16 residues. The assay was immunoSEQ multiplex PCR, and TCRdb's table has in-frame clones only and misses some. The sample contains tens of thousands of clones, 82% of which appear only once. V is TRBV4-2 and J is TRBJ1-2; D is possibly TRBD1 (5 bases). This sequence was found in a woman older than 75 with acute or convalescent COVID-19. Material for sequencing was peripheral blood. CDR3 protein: CASSQEGTVGDYRYTF. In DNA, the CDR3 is TGTGCCAGCAGCCAAGAAGGAACAGTGGGGGACTATCGCTACACCTTC.